This TCR beta chain appears in the sequencing data of a study of CD8 T cells in Susac syndrome. Random hexamers were used to reverse transcribe the RNA input (about 0.5 to 1 ug). TCRdb re-called the immunoSEQ multiplex PCR reads with MiXCR, one entry per CDR3 protein. The repertoire includes roughly 200,000 distinct CDR3 sequences, around 94% of them detected once, and 0.09% to 0.1% sits in the top ten. Sequencing targeted TCR beta in T cells from blood (CD8+ and CD4+). CDR3 length equals 15 residues. The germline V gene has CDR1 SEHNR and CDR2 FQNEAQ (reference sequence). Trimming cost V 4 bases and J 2 bases, with 15 bases left between them.

This chain links TRBV7-9 with TRBJ2-7; tentatively, D is TRBD2 (5 bases). Source material: CD4+ T cells from PBMCs. The TCR sequence derives from a human donor with Susac syndrome. The CDR3 protein is CASSSRGPVTYEQYF. CDR3 bases: TGTGCCAGCAGCTCTCGGGGTCCAGTTACCTACGAGCAGTACTTC.